This T cell receptor beta chain was recovered during a study of lymphopenia after photon versus proton radiotherapy. Study conclusions and caveats: Proton therapy kept repertoires fairly stable, unlike photons, which gained effector/memory cells. After the lymphocyte nadir, photon-treated repertoires showed oligoclonal expansion, especially of CD8+ Temra cells.

The data were produced by immunoSEQ multiplex PCR, yet TCRdb's version contains in-frame clones alone and is incomplete. Here the sample spans some 70,000 clones, around 87% being singletons. As to this clone: Antigen: not known.

Trimming stripped 0 bases from V and 7 bases from J, with 12 bases between. The CDR3 consists of 14 residues. The germline gives CDR1 WSHSY, CDR2 SAAADI. V gene TRBV10-2 combines with J gene TRBJ1-2; D is perhaps TRBD1 (5 bases). This TCR derives from a man at least 80 years old with esophageal cancer. Sequencing was performed on peripheral blood, taken from a patient treated with proton-based radiotherapy. CDR3 in amino acids: CASSESGGSRGYTF. Written as DNA, the CDR3 is TGCGCCAGCAGTGAGTCGGGGGGATCTCGTGGCTACACCTTC.